This TCR beta chain appears in the sequencing data of a study of cytomegalovirus exposure and HLA in healthy donors. Comments on this clone: Its target is unknown.

Clones were sequenced by immunoSEQ multiplex PCR, and TCRdb holds only the in-frame ones, with some missing. This table holds fewer than 130,000 clones, about nine tenths found once. Germline V gene data show CDR1 as SGHDT and CDR2 as YYEEEE. Trimming at V came to 6 bases and at J to 0 bases, leaving 14 bases not matched to a gene. The CDR3 runs to 17 residues. Study-wide points: Most sequenced TCRs were rare (though some public TCRs occurred in many donors). Among TCR beta chains, those listed as cytomegalovirus-associated numbered around 160.

This TCR was recovered from a woman between 18 and 30 years old in good health and CMV-seronegative. Source material: PBMCs. The chain is built from TRBV5-6 and TRBJ1-1, with 7 bases identical to TRBD1. The CDR3 here is CASNPTLRGRMNTEAFF. The CDR3 nucleotides are TGTGCCAGCAACCCAACGTTAAGGGGGCGCATGAACACTGAAGCTTTCTTT.